This T cell receptor (beta chain) is from a study of blood T cell repertoires in COVID-19. Looked up from germline, CDR1 is GTSNPN and CDR2 is SVGIG (reference sequence). The CDR3 consists of 15 residues. V lost 0 bases, J lost 7 bases, and 11 bases stayed unmatched. Only in-frame clones appear in the TCRdb table, and some are missing; sequencing was by immunoSEQ multiplex PCR. The sample carries about 190,000 clones, about 88% recorded once. Sequencing was done on a sample of peripheral blood. The clonotype comes from a woman in her forties who had recovered from COVID-19. The rearrangement joins TRBV30 to TRBJ1-1; 7 bases align to TRBD1. The CDR3 region is CAWSVKTRGQDEAFF. CDR3 DNA: TGTGCCTGGAGTGTGAAAACGAGGGGGCAGGATGAAGCTTTCTTT.